The 14 T cell receptor beta chains given below trace back to one sample, sequenced in a study of blood T cell repertoires in COVID-19. Assay: immunoSEQ multiplex PCR; the TCRdb copy retains only in-frame clones and omits some. The sample contains approximately 230,000 clones, about 90% of which appear only once. The sample consisted of peripheral blood. These TCRs come from a man at least 80 years old with acute or convalescent COVID-19.

The chain is built from TRBV2 and TRBJ1-1; tentatively, D is TRBD1 (6 bases). Germline loops: CDR1 SNHLY, CDR2 FYNNEI. The CDR3 sequence is 16 residues long. The V end was cut by 3 bases, the J end by 7 bases, with 21 bases between. The CDR3 nucleotides are TGTGCCAGCAGTGATGGTGGGGCAGGGGCTCGGTATGAAGCTTTCTTT. Its protein is CASSDGGAGARYEAFF.

The chain recombines TRBV7-2 with TRBJ2-2; TRBD2 agrees at 11 bases. CDR3 length: 18 amino acids. Germline CDR1 reads SGHTA; CDR2 reads FQGNSA. Trimming cost V 1 base and J 2 bases; bases outside gene matches: 6. CDR3 in amino acids: CASSLVLAGAPNTGELFF. CDR3 bases: TGTGCCAGCAGCTTAGTACTAGCGGGAGCCCCCAACACCGGGGAGCTGTTTTTT.

The chain has TRBV7-8 and TRBJ1-6; a weak D match, TRBD1 (5 bases). Per the germline V gene, CDR1 is SGHVS and CDR2 is FQNEAQ. The CDR3 length is 14 residues. The V and J ends lost 3 bases and 10 bases respectively, with 13 bases between them. The chain's CDR3 is CASSFDRGPSPLHF. In DNA, the CDR3 is TGTGCCAGCAGCTTCGACAGAGGTCCGTCACCCCTCCACTTT.

This clone showed up just once. The chain employs TRBV29-1 and TRBJ2-5, with 10 bases identical to TRBD2. Germline CDR1 and CDR2: SQVTM and ANQGSEA. V gave up 3 bases and J gave up 1 base; unmatched junction bases: 5. The CDR3 contains 15 residues. The CDR3 bases are TGCAGCGTTGATGGTCTAGCGGGGGTCCAAGAGACCCAGTACTTC. Translation: CSVDGLAGVQETQYF.

The chain uses TRBV12-3 or TRBV12-4 and TRBJ1-1, with 7 bases identical to TRBD1. With V trimmed by 1 base and J by 8 bases, 4 bases remained unmatched. The CDR3 sequence is 13 residues long. The CDR3 is CASSLGTGLEAFF. Here the CDR3 DNA reads TGTGCCAGCAGTTTAGGGACAGGACTCGAAGCTTTCTTT.

The J gene is TRBJ2-5, the V gene TRBV5-1, with D tentatively TRBD1 (5 bases). Germline CDR1 reads SGHRS; CDR2 reads YFSETQ. V was cut by 0 bases and J by 2 bases, with 8 bases left in between. This CDR3 contains 14 residues. The CDR3 DNA is TGCGCCAGCAGCTTGGGGGCAGGGCAAGAGACCCAGTACTTC. Translation gives CASSLGAGQETQYF.

The chain joins TRBV19 to TRBJ1-5, with 7 bases that match TRBD1. The CDR3 totals 15 residues. The V gene's germline CDR1 is LNHDA and CDR2 SQIVND (reference sequence). V was pared by 6 bases and J by 1 base, with 6 bases of the junction left unmatched. In DNA, the CDR3 is TGTGCCAGTAGCCCAGGGACAGTCAGCAATCAGCCCCAGCATTTT. This translates into CASSPGTVSNQPQHF.

The chain joins TRBV5-4 to TRBJ2-3; TRBD1 matches 8 bases. This CDR3 is 15 amino acids long. The germline CDR1 and CDR2 sequences are SGHNT and YYREEE (reference sequence). Germline trimming cut 4 bases from V and 1 base from J; bases unmatched to any gene: 5. The CDR3 DNA sequence: TGTGCCAGCAGCCGGCAGGGGGCCGGCACAGATACGCAGTATTTT. This codes for CASSRQGAGTDTQYF.

The chain joins TRBV3-1 (or the pseudogene TRBV3-2) to TRBJ1-2; TRBD1 agrees at 7 bases. Germline V gene data show CDR1 as LGHDT and CDR2 as YNNKEL (reference sequence). CDR3 length: 13 amino acids. The J segment lost 7 bases and the V segment lost 1 base, leaving 3 bases of the junction unmatched. As DNA, the CDR3 is TGTGCCAGCAGCCAAGGACAGGGACCTGGCTACACCTTC. Encoded protein: CASSQGQGPGYTF.

The chain employs TRBV12-5 and TRBJ1-2; D not resolved. V shed 6 bases and J shed 1 base, with 9 bases lying between them. The CDR3 covers 13 residues. Germline CDR1 and CDR2: LGHNT and FRNRAP. The CDR3 sequence: CASGPPSNYGYTF. CDR3 nucleotide sequence: TGTGCTAGTGGCCCACCGAGTAACTATGGCTACACCTTC.

The chain joins TRBV7-9 to TRBJ2-3; D is perhaps TRBD1 (6 bases). Trimming took off 5 bases at V and 2 bases at J, with 11 bases between the two ends. The germline V gene encodes CDR1 SEHNR and CDR2 FQNEAQ (reference sequence). The CDR3 extends over 14 amino acids. The CDR3 reads CASSGDTHTDTQYF. The CDR3 DNA follows: TGTGCCAGCAGCGGGGACACACACACAGATACGCAGTATTTT.

This clone showed up just a few times. V usage is TRBV5-1 and J usage is TRBJ2-3; 11 nucleotides line up with TRBD2. V trimming: 3 bases; J trimming: 2 bases; junction bases outside the gene matches: 5. Germline lookup yields CDR1 SGHRS and CDR2 YFSETQ. This CDR3 comprises 16 residues. CDR3 nucleotides: TGCGCCAGCAGCTCCCTGACTAGCGGGGTCACAGATACGCAGTATTTT. Amino acids: CASSSLTSGVTDTQYF.

The chain's CDR3 is CSVGDEQFF. In DNA form, the CDR3 reads TGCAGCGTTGGCGATGAGCAGTTCTTC. V gene TRBV29-1 combines with J gene TRBJ2-1; D is unclear. The ends were cut back, 4 bases at V and 8 bases at J, with 3 bases in the middle. The germline gives CDR1 SQVTM, CDR2 ANQGSEA. This CDR3 comprises 9 residues.

The chain is built from TRBV27 and TRBJ2-1, with 7 bases aligning to TRBD2. Unmatched junction bases numbered 6, after V lost 1 base and J lost 6 bases. The CDR3 has 15 amino acids. Germline V lookup: CDR1 MNHEY, CDR2 SMNVEV (reference sequence). Written as DNA, the CDR3 is TGTGCCAGCAGTTTATTCGGGGGGTCTTTCAATGAGCAGTTCTTC. Its translation is CASSLFGGSFNEQFF.